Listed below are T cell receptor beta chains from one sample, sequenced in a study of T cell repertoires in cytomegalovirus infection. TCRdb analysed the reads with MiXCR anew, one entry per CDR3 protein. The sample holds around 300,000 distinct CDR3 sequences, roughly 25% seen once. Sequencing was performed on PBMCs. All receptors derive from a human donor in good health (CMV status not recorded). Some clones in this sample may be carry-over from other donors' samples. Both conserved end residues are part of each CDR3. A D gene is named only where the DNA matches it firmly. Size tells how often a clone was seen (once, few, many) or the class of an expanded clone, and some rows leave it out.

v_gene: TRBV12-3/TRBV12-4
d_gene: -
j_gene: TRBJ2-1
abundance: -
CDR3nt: TGTGCCAGCAGCTTAAGGGCAGGCGATGAGCAGTTCTTC
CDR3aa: CASSLRAGDEQFF

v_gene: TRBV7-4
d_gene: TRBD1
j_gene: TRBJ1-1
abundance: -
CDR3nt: TGTGCCACCGCGCTCCGGACAGGGGACACTGAAGCTTTCTTT
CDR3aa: CATALRTGDTEAFF

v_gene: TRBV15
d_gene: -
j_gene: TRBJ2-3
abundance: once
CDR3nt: TGTGCCACAAGTCCCCCGACAGCAGATACGCAGTATTTT
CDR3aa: CATSPPTADTQYF

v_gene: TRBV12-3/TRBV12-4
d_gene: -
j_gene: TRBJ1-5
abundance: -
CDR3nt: TGTGCCAGCAGTTCCCAGGAAGATCAGCCCCAGCATTTT
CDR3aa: CASSSQEDQPQHF

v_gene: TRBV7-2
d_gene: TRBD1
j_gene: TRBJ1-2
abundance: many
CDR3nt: TGTGCCAGCAGCCCGGGACAGCAAGCTTATGGCTACACCTTC
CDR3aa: CASSPGQQAYGYTF

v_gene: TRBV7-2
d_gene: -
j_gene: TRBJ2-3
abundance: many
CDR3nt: TGTGCCAGCAGCTTAGCCCAAGGTATCGCAGATACGCAGTATTTT
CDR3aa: CASSLAQGIADTQYF

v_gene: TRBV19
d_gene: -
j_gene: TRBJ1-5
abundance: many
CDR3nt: TGTGCCAGTACTATACAGGGCAATCAGCCCCAGCATTTT
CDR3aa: CASTIQGNQPQHF

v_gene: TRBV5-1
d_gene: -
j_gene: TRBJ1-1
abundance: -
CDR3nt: TGCGCCAGCAGCTTGGAGTCAGTCAACACTGAAGCTTTCTTT
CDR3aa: CASSLESVNTEAFF

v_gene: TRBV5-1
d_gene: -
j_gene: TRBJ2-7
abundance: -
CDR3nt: TGCGCCAGCAGCTTGCCGGGGGACGAGCAGTACTTC
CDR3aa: CASSLPGDEQYF

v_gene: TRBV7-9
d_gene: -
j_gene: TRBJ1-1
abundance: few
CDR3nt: TGTGCCAGCACGCTACATGAGAACACTGAAGCTTTCTTT
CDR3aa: CASTLHENTEAFF

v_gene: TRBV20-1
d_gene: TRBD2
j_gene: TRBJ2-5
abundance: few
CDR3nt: TGCAGCTGGCGGGGGGGCCTCCAAGAGACCCAGTACTTC
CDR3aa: CSWRGGLQETQYF

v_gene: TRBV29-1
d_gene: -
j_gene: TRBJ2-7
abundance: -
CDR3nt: TGCAGCTTCTATGGCGGAACCTACGAGCAGTACTTC
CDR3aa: CSFYGGTYEQYF

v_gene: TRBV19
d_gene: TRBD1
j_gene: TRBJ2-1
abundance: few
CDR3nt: TGTGCCAGTAGTATGGTACCCCCGGGACAGGACTTTCGACACTCCTACAATGAGCAGTTCTTC
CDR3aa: CASSMVPPGQDFRHSYNEQFF

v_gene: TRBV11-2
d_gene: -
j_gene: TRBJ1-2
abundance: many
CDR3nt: TGTGCCAGCAGCTTAGGGGCGTGGGACGGCTATGGCTACACCTTC
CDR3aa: CASSLGAWDGYGYTF

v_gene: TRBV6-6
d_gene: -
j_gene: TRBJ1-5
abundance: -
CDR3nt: TGTGCCAGCAGCTCGACATGGGAAAATCAGCCCCAGCATTTT
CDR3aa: CASSSTWENQPQHF

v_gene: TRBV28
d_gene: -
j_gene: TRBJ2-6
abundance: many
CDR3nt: TGTGCCAGCAGACGACCGGACTCTGGGGCCAACGTCCTGACTTTC
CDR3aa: CASRRPDSGANVLTF

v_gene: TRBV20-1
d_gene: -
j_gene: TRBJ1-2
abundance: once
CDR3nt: TGCAGTGCTAGTATTGGGGTAAATGGCTACACCTTC
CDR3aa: CSASIGVNGYTF

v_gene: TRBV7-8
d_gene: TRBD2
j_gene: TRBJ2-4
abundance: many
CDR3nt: TGTGCCAGCAGCACCAGGGGACTAGCGGTAGCCAAAAACATTCAGTACTTC
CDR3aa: CASSTRGLAVAKNIQYF

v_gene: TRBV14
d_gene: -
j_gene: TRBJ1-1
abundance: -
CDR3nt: TGTGCCAGCAGCCAAGATCATAGCGGGAGAACTGAAGCTTTCTTT
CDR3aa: CASSQDHSGRTEAFF

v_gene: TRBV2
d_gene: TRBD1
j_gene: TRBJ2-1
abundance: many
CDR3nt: TGTGCCAGCAGCGAACAGGGGAAAAACTACAATGAGCAGTTCTTC
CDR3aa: CASSEQGKNYNEQFF

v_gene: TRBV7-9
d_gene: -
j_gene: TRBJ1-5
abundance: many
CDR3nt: TGTGCCAGCAGCTTAGCAGGGAACAATCAGCCCCAGCATTTT
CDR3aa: CASSLAGNNQPQHF

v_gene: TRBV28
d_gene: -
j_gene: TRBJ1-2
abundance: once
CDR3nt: TGTGCCAGCAGTTTTGTTAACTATGGCTACACCTTC
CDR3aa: CASSFVNYGYTF

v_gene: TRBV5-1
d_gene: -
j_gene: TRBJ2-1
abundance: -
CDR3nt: TGCGCCAGCAGCTGGGGAGGTGGGCCAGGTAGGGATGAGCAGTTCTTC
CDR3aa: CASSWGGGPGRDEQFF

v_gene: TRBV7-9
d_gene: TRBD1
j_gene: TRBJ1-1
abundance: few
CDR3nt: TGTGCCAGCAGCCCGGGACAGGGCTACACTGAAGCTTTCTTT
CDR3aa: CASSPGQGYTEAFF

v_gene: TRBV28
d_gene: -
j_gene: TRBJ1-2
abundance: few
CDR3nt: TGTGCCAGCAATGGGGTCGGCTACACCTTC
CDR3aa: CASNGVGYTF

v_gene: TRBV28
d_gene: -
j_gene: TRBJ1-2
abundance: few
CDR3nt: TGTGCCAGCAGTTTGAGAACAGGGACTAACTATGGCTACACCTTC
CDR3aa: CASSLRTGTNYGYTF

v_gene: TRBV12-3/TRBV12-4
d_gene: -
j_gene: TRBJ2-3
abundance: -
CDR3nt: TGTGCCAGCAGAAGTGACAGCCCTATCACAGATACGCAGTATTTT
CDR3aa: CASRSDSPITDTQYF

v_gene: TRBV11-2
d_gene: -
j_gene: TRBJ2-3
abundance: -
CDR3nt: TGTGCCAGCAGCTTAGATAGGCGGGCGGGGGCCAACCCCCCCCGCACAGATACGCAGTATTTT
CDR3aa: CASSLDRRAGANPPRTDTQYF

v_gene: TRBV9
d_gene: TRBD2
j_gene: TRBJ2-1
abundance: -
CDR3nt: TGTGCCAGCAGCGTACAAGGGGAGGGGTACAATGAGCAGTTCTTC
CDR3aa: CASSVQGEGYNEQFF

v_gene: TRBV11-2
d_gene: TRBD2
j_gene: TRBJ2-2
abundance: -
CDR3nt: TGTGCCAGCAGCTCGACGACTAGCGGGAGGTCGAACACCGGGGAGCTGTTTTTT
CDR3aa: CASSSTTSGRSNTGELFF

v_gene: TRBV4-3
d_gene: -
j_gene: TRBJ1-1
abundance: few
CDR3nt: TGCGCCAGCAGCCAAGAGGTCGTAGGGATGAACACTGAAGCTTTCTTT
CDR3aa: CASSQEVVGMNTEAFF

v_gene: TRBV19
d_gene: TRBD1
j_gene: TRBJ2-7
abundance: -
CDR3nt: TGTGCCAGTAGCCCCCGGGCAACGGGACAGACGGCCTACGAGCAGTACTTC
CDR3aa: CASSPRATGQTAYEQYF

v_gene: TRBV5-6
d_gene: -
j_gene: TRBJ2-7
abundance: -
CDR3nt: TGTGCCAGCAGCTTATTCCCAGGGATCGCCGAGCAGTACTTC
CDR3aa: CASSLFPGIAEQYF

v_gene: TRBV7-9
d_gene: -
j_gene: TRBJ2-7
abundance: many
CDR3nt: TGTGCCAGCAGCTGGGGCCCCTTGGAGCAGTACTTC
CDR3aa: CASSWGPLEQYF

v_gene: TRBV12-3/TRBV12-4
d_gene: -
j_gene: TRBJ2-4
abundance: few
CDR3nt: TGTGCCAGCAGTTTCGTGGGGTTCGCCAAAAACATTCAGTACTTC
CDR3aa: CASSFVGFAKNIQYF

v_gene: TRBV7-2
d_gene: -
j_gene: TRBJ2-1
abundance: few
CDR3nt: TGTGCCAGCAGCCCTCATGGGGCAGGGGTGGTCTCCTACAATGAGCAGTTCTTC
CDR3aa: CASSPHGAGVVSYNEQFF

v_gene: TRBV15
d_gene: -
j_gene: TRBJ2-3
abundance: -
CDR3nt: TGTGCCACCAGCGAGGGGTACACAGATACGCAGTATTTT
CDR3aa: CATSEGYTDTQYF

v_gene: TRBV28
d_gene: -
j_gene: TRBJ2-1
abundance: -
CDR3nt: TGTGCCAGCAGTTTATTAGATGAGCAGTTCTTC
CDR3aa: CASSLLDEQFF

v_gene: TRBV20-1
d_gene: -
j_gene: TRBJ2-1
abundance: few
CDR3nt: TGCAGTGCTAGTTTATCCCGGGCGGGCAGGAATGAGCAGTTCTTC
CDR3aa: CSASLSRAGRNEQFF

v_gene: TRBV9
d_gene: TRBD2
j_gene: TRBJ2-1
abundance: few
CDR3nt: TGTGCCAGCACCAGACTAGCGGGAGGAGGCACTGAGCAGTTCTTC
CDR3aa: CASTRLAGGGTEQFF